This T cell receptor beta chain was captured in a study of T cells expressing NK-cell markers. Study-wide background: Seven donors tested HCMV-seropositive and one tested seronegative among the eight sequenced. Study conclusions and caveats: The same clonotypes also predominated in the CD3+CD56-NKG2C+ fraction of several donors.

With respect to this clonotype: Antigen: not known.

A 5'RACE template switching approach incorporating UMIs was used to make TCR beta cDNA. TCRdb re-called the 5' RACE reads, yielding one record per CDR3 amino acid sequence without DNA. The sample totals 300,000 to 450,000 distinct CDR3 sequences. Germline V CDR1 and CDR2: SGHRS, YFSETQ. The CDR3 contains 14 residues. This clonotype was obtained from a man aged 18 to 69 in good health. Sequenced sample: blood T cells: a sorted CD56 or NKG2C T cell subset, CD4+ or CD8+ T cells, or bulk PBMC T cells (not recorded which). V usage is TRBV5-1 and J usage is TRBJ2-1; lacking DNA, the TRBD1 call made by TCRdb goes unchecked. The CDR3 loop reads CASSSGTGGGEQFF. Full variable domain (remainder filled in from reference TRBV5-1 and TRBJ2-1): KAGVTQTPRYLIKTRGQQVTLSCSPISGHRSVSWYQQTPGQGLQFLFEYFSETQRNKGNFPGRFSGRQFSNSRSEMNVSTLELGDSALYLCASSSGTGGGEQFFGPGTRLTVL.